This record looks at one T cell receptor beta chain sequence and its context. These data are taken from a study of blood T cell repertoires in COVID-19. Background on the study: Samples representing acute and convalescent COVID-19 were sourced from the United States, Italy and Spain.

Profiling relied on immunoSEQ multiplex PCR, and the TCRdb table lists in-frame clones only, not all of them. The sample has 50,000 to 55,000 clones; about nine tenths are singletons. Sequencing input: peripheral blood. This sequence originates from a man aged 45 to 65 with active COVID-19.

CDR3 sequence: CASRDRDSPLDEQYF. CDR3 DNA: TGTGCCAGCAGAGACCGGGACAGTCCTTTGGACGAGCAGTACTTC. J is TRBJ2-7 and V is TRBV3-1 (or the pseudogene TRBV3-2); 7 nucleotides align to TRBD1. J gave up 5 bases and V 6 bases, and 13 bases lay outside the gene matches. CDR3 length: 15 amino acids. The V gene's germline CDR1 is LGHDT and CDR2 YNNKEL (reference sequence).